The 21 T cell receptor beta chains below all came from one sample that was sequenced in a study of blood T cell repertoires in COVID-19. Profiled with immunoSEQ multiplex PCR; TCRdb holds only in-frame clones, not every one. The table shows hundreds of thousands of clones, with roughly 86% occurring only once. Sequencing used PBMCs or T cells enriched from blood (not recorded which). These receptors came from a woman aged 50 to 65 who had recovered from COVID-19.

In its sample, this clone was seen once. CDR3 region: CASRPRSGGVADTQYF. The CDR3 region has the DNA TGTGCCAGCAGGCCGAGGAGCGGGGGGGTGGCAGATACGCAGTATTTT. The genes are TRBV2 and TRBJ2-3, with 10 bases fitting TRBD2. The germline V gene encodes CDR1 SNHLY and CDR2 FYNNEI. The CDR3 loop spans 16 amino acids. With V trimmed by 6 bases and J by 4 bases, 10 bases remained unmatched.

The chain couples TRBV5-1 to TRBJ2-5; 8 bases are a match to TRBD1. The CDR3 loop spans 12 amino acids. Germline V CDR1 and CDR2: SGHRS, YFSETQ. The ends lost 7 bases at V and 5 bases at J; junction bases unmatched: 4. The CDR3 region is CASWTGRETQYF. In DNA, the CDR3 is TGCGCCAGCTGGACAGGGCGGGAGACCCAGTACTTC.

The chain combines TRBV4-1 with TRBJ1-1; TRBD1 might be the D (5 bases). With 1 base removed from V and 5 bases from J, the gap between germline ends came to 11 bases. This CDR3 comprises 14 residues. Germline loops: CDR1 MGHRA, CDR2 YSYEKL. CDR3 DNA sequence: TGCGCCAGCAGCCAAGGGTTAGGGGTGACTGAAGCTTTCTTT. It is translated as CASSQGLGVTEAFF.

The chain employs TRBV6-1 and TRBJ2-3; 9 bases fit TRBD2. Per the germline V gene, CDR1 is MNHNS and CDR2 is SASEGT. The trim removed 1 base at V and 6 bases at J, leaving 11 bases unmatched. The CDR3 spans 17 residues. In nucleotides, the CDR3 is TGTGCCAGCAGTGAAGTGGGTAGCGGGGGAGTCCCGGATACGCAGTATTTT. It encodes CASSEVGSGGVPDTQYF.

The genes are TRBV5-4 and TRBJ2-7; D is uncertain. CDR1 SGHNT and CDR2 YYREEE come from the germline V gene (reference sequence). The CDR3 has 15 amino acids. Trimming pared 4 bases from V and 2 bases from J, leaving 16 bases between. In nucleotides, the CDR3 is TGTGCCAGCAGCCCCGAGCCTCCACCCCCCTACGAGCAGTACTTC. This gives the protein CASSPEPPPPYEQYF.

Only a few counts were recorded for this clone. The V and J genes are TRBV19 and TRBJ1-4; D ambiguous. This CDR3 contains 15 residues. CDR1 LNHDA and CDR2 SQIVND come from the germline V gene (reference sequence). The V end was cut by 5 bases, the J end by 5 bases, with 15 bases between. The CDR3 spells CASSQGGKRNEKLFF. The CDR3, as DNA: TGTGCCAGTAGTCAAGGAGGGAAGAGGAATGAAAAACTGTTTTTT.

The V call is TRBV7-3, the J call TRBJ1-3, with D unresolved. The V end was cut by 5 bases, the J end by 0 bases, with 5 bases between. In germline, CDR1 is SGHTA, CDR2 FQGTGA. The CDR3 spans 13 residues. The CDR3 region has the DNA TGTGCCAGCAGCCCCAGCTCTGGAAACACCATATATTTT. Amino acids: CASSPSSGNTIYF.

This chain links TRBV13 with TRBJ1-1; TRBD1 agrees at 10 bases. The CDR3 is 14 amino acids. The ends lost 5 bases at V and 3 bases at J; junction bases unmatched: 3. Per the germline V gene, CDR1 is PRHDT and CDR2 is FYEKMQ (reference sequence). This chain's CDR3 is CASSKGQGDTEAFF. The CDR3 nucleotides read TGTGCCAGCAGCAAAGGACAGGGGGACACTGAAGCTTTCTTT.

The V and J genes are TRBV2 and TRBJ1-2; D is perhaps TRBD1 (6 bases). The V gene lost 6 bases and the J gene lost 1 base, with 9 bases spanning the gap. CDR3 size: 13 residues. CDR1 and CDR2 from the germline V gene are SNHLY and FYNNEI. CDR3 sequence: CASSLDSNYGYTF. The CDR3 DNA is TGTGCCAGCAGCCTGGACAGTAACTATGGCTACACCTTC.

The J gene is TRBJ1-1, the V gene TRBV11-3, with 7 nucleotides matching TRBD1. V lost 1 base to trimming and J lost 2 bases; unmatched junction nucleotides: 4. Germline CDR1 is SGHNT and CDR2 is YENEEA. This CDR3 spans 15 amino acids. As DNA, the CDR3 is TGTGCCAGCAGCTTAGGCGGGACAGCCAACACTGAAGCTTTCTTT. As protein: CASSLGGTANTEAFF.

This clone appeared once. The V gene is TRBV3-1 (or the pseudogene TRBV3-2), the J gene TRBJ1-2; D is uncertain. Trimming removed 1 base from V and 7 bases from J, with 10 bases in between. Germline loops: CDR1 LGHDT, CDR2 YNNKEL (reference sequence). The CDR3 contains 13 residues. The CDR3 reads CASSQGHAFGYTF. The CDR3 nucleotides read TGTGCCAGCAGCCAAGGACATGCGTTTGGCTACACCTTC.

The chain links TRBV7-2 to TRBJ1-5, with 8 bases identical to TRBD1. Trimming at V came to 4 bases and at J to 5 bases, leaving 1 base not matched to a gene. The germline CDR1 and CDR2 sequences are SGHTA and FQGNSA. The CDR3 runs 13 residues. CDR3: CASSSDRDQPQHF. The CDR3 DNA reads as TGTGCCAGCAGCTCGGACAGGGATCAGCCCCAGCATTTT.

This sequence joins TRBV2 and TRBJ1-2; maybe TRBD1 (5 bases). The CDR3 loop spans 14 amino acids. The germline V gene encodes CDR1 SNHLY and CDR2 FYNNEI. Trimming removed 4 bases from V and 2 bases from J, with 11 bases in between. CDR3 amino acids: CASSGQGMNYGYTF. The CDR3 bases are TGTGCCAGCAGTGGCCAGGGAATGAACTATGGCTACACCTTC.

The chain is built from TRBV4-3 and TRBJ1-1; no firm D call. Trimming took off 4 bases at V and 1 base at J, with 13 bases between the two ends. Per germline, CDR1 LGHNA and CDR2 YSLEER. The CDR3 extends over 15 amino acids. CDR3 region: CASSPHRTENTEAFF. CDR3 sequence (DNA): TGCGCCAGCAGCCCCCACCGCACAGAGAACACTGAAGCTTTCTTT.

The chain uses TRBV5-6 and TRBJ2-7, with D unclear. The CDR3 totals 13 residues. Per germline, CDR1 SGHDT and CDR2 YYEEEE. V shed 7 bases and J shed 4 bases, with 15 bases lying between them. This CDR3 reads CASEPRAAYEQYF. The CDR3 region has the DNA TGTGCCAGCGAACCCCGCGCCGCTTACGAGCAGTACTTC.

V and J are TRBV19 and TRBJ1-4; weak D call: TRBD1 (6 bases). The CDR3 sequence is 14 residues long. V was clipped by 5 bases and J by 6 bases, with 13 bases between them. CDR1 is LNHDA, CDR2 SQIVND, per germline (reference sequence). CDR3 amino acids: CASSYRVGDEKLFF. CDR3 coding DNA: TGTGCCAGTAGTTACAGGGTTGGGGATGAAAAACTGTTTTTT. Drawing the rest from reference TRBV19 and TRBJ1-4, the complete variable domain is DGGITQSPKYLFRKEGQNVTLSCEQNLNHDAMYWYRQDPGQGLRLIYYSQIVNDFQKGDIAEGYSVSREKKESFPLTVTSAQKNPTAFYLCASSYRVGDEKLFFGSGTQLSVL.

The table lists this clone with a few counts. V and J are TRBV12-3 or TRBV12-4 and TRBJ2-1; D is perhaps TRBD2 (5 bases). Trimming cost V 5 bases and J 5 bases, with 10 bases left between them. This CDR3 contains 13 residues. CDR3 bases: TGTGCCAGCAGTACCCCGGGAAACAATGAGCAGTTCTTC. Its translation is CASSTPGNNEQFF.

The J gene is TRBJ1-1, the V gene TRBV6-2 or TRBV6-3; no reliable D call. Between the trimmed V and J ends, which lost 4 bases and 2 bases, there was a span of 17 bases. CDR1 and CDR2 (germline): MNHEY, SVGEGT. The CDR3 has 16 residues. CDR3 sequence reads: CASSSPRGGPNTEAFF. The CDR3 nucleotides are TGTGCCAGCAGTTCCCCCCGCGGAGGCCCTAACACTGAAGCTTTCTTT.

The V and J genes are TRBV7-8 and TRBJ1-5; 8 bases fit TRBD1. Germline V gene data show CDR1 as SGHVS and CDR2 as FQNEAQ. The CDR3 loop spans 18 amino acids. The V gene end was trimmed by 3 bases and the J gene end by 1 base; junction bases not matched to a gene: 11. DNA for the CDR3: TGTGCCAGCAGCTTTTGGACAGGGACATCAACCAGCAATCAGCCCCAGCATTTT. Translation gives CASSFWTGTSTSNQPQHF.

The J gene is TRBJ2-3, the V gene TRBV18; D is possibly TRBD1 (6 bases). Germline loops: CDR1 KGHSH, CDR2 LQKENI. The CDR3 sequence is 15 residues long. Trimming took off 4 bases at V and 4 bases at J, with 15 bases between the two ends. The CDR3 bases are TGTGCCAGCTCACGACGAACAGGGCGCGCAGATACGCAGTATTTT. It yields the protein CASSRRTGRADTQYF. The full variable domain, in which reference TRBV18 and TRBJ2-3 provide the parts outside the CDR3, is NAGVMQNPRHLVRRRGQEARLRCSPMKGHSHVYWYRQLPEEGLKFMVYLQKENIIDESGMPKERFSAEFPKEGPSILRIQQVVRGDSAAYFCASSRRTGRADTQYFGPGTRLTVL.

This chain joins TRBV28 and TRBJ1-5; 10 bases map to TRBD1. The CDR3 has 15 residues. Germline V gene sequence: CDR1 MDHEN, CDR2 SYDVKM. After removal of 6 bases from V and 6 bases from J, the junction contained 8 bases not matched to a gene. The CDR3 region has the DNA TGTGCCAGCAGCTCAGGGACAGGGGCGGGTCAGCCCCAGCATTTT. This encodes CASSSGTGAGQPQHF. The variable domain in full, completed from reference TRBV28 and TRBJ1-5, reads DVKVTQSSRYLVKRTGEKVFLECVQDMDHENMFWYRQDPGLGLRLIYFSYDVKMKEKGDIPEGYSVSREKKERFSLILESASTNQTSMYLCASSSGTGAGQPQHFGDGTRLSIL.